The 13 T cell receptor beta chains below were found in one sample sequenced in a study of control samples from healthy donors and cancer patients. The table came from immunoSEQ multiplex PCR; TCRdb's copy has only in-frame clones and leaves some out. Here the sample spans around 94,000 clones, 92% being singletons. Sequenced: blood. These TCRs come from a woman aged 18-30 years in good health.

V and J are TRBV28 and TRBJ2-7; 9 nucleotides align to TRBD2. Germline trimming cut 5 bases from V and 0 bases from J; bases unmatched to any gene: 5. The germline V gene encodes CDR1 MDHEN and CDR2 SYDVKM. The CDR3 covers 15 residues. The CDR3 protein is CASSISGRVSYEQYF. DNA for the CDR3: TGTGCCAGCAGTATTAGCGGGAGAGTCTCCTACGAGCAGTACTTC.

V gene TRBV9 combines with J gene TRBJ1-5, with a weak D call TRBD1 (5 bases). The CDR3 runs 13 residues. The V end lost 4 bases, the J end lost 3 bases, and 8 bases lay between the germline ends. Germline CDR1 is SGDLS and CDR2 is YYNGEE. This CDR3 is CASSFGANQPQHF. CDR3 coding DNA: TGTGCCAGCAGCTTTGGGGCCAATCAGCCCCAGCATTTT.

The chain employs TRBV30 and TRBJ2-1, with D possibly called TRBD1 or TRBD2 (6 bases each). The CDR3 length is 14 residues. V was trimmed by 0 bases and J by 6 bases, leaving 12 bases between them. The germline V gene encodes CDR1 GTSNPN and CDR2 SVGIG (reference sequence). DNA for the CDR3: TGTGCCTGGAGTGTAGGAGGGGGAGGCAATGAGCAGTTCTTC. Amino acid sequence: CAWSVGGGGNEQFF.

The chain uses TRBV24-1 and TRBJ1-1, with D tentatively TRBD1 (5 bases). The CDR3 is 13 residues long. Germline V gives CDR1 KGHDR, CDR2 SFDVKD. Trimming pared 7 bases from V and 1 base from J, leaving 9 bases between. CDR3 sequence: CATRQARNTEAFF. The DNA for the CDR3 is TGTGCCACCAGACAGGCCCGGAACACTGAAGCTTTCTTT.

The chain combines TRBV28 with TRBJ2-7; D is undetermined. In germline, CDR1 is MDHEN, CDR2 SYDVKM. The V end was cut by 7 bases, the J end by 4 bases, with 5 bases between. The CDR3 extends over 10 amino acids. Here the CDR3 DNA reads TGTGCCAGCAAGCAGTACGAGCAGTACTTC. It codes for CASKQYEQYF.

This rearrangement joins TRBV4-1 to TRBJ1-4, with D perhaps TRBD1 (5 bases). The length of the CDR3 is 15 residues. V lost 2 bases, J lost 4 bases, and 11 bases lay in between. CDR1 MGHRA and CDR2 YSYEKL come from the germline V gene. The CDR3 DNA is TGCGCCAGCAGCCAACAGGGATACGATAATGAAAAACTGTTTTTT. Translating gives CASSQQGYDNEKLFF.

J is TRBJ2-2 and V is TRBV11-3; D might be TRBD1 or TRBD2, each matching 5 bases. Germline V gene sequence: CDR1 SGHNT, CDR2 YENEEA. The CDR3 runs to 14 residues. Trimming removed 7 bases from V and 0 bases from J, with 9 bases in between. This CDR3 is CASNEGPNTGELFF. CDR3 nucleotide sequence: TGTGCCAGCAACGAGGGACCGAACACCGGGGAGCTGTTTTTT. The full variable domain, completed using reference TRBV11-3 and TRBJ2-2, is EAGVVQSPRYKIIEKKQPVAFWCNPISGHNTLYWYLQNLGQGPELLIRYENEEAVDDSQLPKDRFSAERLKGVDSTLKIQPAELGDSAVYLCASNEGPNTGELFFGEGSRLTVL.

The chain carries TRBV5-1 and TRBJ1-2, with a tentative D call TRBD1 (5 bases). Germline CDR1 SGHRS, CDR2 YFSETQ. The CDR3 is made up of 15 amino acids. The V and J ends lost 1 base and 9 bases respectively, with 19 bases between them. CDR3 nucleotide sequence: TGCGCCAGCAGCTTGCGTTCTGGCCAGGCAGGGAGCTACACCTTC. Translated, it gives CASSLRSGQAGSYTF.

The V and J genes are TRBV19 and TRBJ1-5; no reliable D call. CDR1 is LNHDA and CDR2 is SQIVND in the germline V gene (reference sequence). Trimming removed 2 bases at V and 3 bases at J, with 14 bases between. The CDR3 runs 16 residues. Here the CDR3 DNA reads TGTGCCAGTAGTATACATCTCGAATGGGTCAATCAGCCCCAGCATTTT. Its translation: CASSIHLEWVNQPQHF.

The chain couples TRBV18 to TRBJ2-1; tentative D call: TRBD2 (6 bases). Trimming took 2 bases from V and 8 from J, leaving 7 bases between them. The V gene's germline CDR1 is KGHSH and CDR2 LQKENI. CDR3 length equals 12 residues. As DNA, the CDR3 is TGTGCCAGCTCACCAGGGGGGTATGAGCAGTTCTTC. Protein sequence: CASSPGGYEQFF.

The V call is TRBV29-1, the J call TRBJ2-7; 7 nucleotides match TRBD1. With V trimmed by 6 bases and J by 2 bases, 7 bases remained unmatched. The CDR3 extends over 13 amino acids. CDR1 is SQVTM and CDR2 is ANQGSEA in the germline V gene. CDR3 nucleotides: TGCAGCGTCCGGGACAGCGCAACCTACGAGCAGTACTTC. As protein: CSVRDSATYEQYF.

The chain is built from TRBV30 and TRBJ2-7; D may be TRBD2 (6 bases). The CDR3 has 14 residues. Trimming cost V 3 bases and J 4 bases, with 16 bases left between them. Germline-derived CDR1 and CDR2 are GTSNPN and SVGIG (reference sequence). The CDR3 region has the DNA TGTGCCTGGAGGACGCGGGGTTCTTTTTACGAGCAGTACTTC. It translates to CAWRTRGSFYEQYF.

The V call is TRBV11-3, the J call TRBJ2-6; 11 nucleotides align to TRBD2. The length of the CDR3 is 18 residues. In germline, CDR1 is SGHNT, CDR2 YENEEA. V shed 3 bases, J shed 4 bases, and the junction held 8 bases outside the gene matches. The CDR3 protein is CASSFISGRATGANVLTF. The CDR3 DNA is TGTGCCAGCAGCTTCATTAGCGGGAGGGCTACAGGGGCCAACGTCCTGACTTTC.